The following is a TCR beta chain sequence with its context. The data derive from a study of blood T cells in healthy people across ages. There are 15 residues in the CDR3. Losses at the gene ends were 7 bases for V and 13 bases for J; bases not matched to a gene: 18. Germline V gene data show CDR1 as SGDLS and CDR2 as YYNGEE. A sample-barcoded 5' primer and a J-beta primer mix were used in a second PCR of roughly 6 to 11 cycles. One entry per CDR3 protein, called by TCRdb with MiXCR from the 5' RACE reads. The sample has approximately 810,000 distinct CDR3 sequences, more than 25% seen once. The gene calls are TRBV9 and TRBJ2-4; 9 bases align to TRBD2. Material: blood. The clonotype originates from a woman older than 75 in good health. The CDR3 loop reads CASCGGAGGYVKQYF. In DNA, the CDR3 is TGTGCCAGCTGCGGGGGAGCGGGGGGTTATGTGAAGCAGTACTTC.